This T cell receptor (beta chain) was sequenced for a study of neurological immune-mediated disorders (dated 2019 in TCRdb). Study-level background: The study compared peripheral blood TCR-beta repertoires of HTLV-I-associated myelopathy (HAM/TSP) patients, multiple sclerosis patients and healthy controls using UMI-based sequencing. Alongside PBMC samples, the set of 80 to 130 TCR-beta libraries contained longitudinal samples, technical triplicates, and paired CD4+ and CD8+ T-cell subsets that had been sorted. The cohort comprised 68 subjects: some 14 HAM/TSP patients, 35 or so multiple sclerosis patients and 20 or so healthy controls. Summary of the overall study and its limitations: No identical CDR3 amino acid sequences were shared among expanded clones across subjects, suggesting private TCR-beta repertoires in all groups. TCR clonal expansion was greatest in HAM/TSP patients and smallest in MS patients, who ranked below even healthy controls.

Sequences SGHAT (CDR1) and FQNNGV (CDR2) are obtained from the germline V gene. V is cut back by 0 bases and J by 6 bases, with 1 base in the junction unmatched. From its cysteine to its phenylalanine, the CDR3 spans 14 amino acids. The kept DNA is CDR3 alone, 42 bases in frame from the first base. This clonotype was recorded at least ten times. Its antigen is still unknown. Base qualities are not at hand, and no much larger clone is one base apart. cDNA was synthesized by template-switch 5'RACE using a primer with a 10-nucleotide random unique molecular identifier that tagged each TCR transcript. Every sequencing run yielded over 160 million TCR-beta sequences covering 15-18 subjects. Total RNA was extracted with the RNeasy kit. The KAPA Real-time Library Amplification kit was used to amplify TCR-beta VDJ regions with primers targeting the TCR constant region and the 5'RACE anchor. A first PCR added sample indexes and Illumina adaptors, and a second PCR then raised library yield. After Ampure bead purification, the roughly 650 bp TCR product was size-selected on a 2% E-gel SizeSelection system. Before pooling, library quality was checked on a Bioanalyzer, concentration was measured with Qubit, and libraries were quantified with the Kapa Library Quantification kit. Libraries were sequenced paired-end 2 x 150 bp on an Illumina HiSeq 2500. To increase sequence diversity, 25-30% phiX was spiked into each library pool. On the authors' methods: The quality-filtered reads were processed with the UMI-based MiGEC pipeline, whose error correction step removed more than 75% of the raw TCR sequences. IMGT germline references were used for alignment of VDJ genes, and clonotypes were defined by a unique CDR3 amino acid sequence together with V-J genes. VDJtools evaluated clonal expansion, Shannon diversity and CDR3 relatedness (CalcPairwiseDistances, ClusterSamples); CLCbio workbench built phylogenetic trees. A clone was classed as expanded if it had 8 or more unique UMIs, a cutoff based on coefficient-of-variation modelling across technical triplicates. In TCRdb, the public reads were trimmed at Q25 with fastp and aligned with MiXCR, with productive beta chains retained. Duplicate CDR3 protein sequences are folded into a single record with the most common DNA and genes. TCRdb, not the authors, supplied the V and J calls. Within this sample are under 40,000 distinct CDR3 sequences, with around 7% of them counted one time only. The ten top clones hold 5.7% of the sample.

The healthy controls were volunteers from blood banks in Maryland, USA. For sorted-subset TCR libraries, 1 million sorted CD4+ or CD8+ T cells were used. Peripheral blood was subjected to Ficoll-Hypaque density gradient centrifugation to isolate PBMCs, which were then cryopreserved in liquid nitrogen. The study also sequenced paired sorted CD4+ and CD8+ subsets from healthy controls, HAM/TSP patients and MS patients. Specimen: CD4+ T cells from blood. The clonotype originates from a man aged 50 to 59 in good health. The chain is encoded by TRBV11-2 joined to TRBJ2-1; the junction holds 8 bases that match TRBD2. At the DNA level, the sequence is TGTGCCAGCAGCTTAGACGCGGGAGGCAATGAGCAGTTCTTC. Translation gives CASSLDAGGNEQFF.